The entry that follows covers one T cell receptor (beta chain) sequence. No antigen is known for it. Method: immunoSEQ multiplex PCR; TCRdb's copy keeps in-frame clones and lacks some. The sample has about 150,000 clones; about 87% are singletons. The data derive from a study of radiation and T cells in renal cell carcinoma. General study results and limits: Without pretreatment biopsies, baseline tumor clonotype presence was undetermined.

Time point here: baseline pretreatment blood. Noted treatment: 15 Gy SBRT to primary tumor, nephrectomy 4 weeks later. Clear cell pathology was present in this patient's renal cell carcinoma. The sequence derives from a woman in her sixties or seventies with renal cell carcinoma. The starting material was blood, obtained from a patient whose treatment included radiotherapy and nephrectomy.

In nucleotides, the CDR3 is TGTGCCAGCAGCGCCACTGACAATTCGAACACTGAAGCTTTCTTT. Its translation is CASSATDNSNTEAFF. The J gene is TRBJ1-1, the V gene TRBV9; D gene unclear. Germline V gives CDR1 SGDLS, CDR2 YYNGEE. The V and J ends lost 3 bases and 1 base respectively, with 13 bases between them. The CDR3 extends over 15 amino acids.